The 28 T cell receptor beta chains presented below share a single source sample, sequenced in a study of T cells in Graves' hyperthyroidism and ophthalmopathy. Amplified TCR beta CDR3 regions derived from RNA transcripts. The HTBI primer set served for first-round RT-PCR of the TCR CDR3. MiXCR, applied by TCRdb to the multiplex PCR reads, yields one record per CDR3 protein. The sample has a few hundred thousand distinct CDR3 sequences, approximately 13% seen once; the top ten hold 34%. What was sequenced was blood. The receptors here all came from a middle-aged woman with Graves' ophthalmopathy.

A few counts support this clonotype. V gene TRBV19 combines with J gene TRBJ2-1, with D hard to call. V was cut by 5 bases and J by 0 bases, with 11 bases left in between. CDR1 and CDR2 (germline): LNHDA, SQIVND (reference sequence). The CDR3 has 15 amino acids. The CDR3 is CASSYIGDSYNEQFF. The CDR3 nucleotides read TGTGCCAGTAGTTATATTGGGGACTCCTACAATGAGCAGTTCTTC.

The V and J genes are TRBV20-1 and TRBJ2-7; D uncertain. The CDR3 contains 12 residues. V was cut by 5 bases and J by 0 bases, with 8 bases left in between. The germline V gene encodes CDR1 DFQATT and CDR2 SNEGSKA (reference sequence). In nucleotides, the CDR3 is TGCAGTGCTCGTCCGTTCTCCTACGAGCAGTACTTC. Protein product: CSARPFSYEQYF.

This sequence joins TRBV20-1 and TRBJ1-2, with D possibly being TRBD1 (6 bases). Per the germline V gene, CDR1 is DFQATT and CDR2 is SNEGSKA (reference sequence). Trimming shortened V by 0 bases and J by 8 bases, and 16 bases separated the two germline ends. CDR3 length equals 14 residues. CDR3 amino acids: CSARDMLGARGYTF. The CDR3 DNA follows: TGCAGTGCTAGAGATATGTTGGGGGCGCGAGGCTACACCTTC.

This clonotype was counted many times. This chain joins TRBV28 and TRBJ2-7; D remains ambiguous. This CDR3 comprises 15 residues. The germline CDR1 and CDR2 sequences are MDHEN and SYDVKM. Trimming stripped 6 bases from V and 3 bases from J, with 18 bases between. This CDR3 reads CASSHPGGVGYEQYF. In DNA form, the CDR3 reads TGTGCCAGCAGCCACCCGGGTGGGGTCGGCTACGAGCAGTACTTC. The entire variable domain, with the rest obtained from reference TRBV28 and TRBJ2-7, is as follows: DVKVTQSSRYLVKRTGEKVFLECVQDMDHENMFWYRQDPGLGLRLIYFSYDVKMKEKGDIPEGYSVSREKKERFSLILESASTNQTSMYLCASSHPGGVGYEQYFGPGTRLTVT.

Turning to this clonotype: It may be a read error: a sequence one base away is much more abundant. The chain joins TRBV10-3 to TRBJ2-7; 13 bases map to TRBD2. J was trimmed by 4 bases and V by 2 bases; bases with no gene match: 2. Looked up from germline, CDR1 is ENHRY and CDR2 is SYGVKD. This CDR3 contains 15 residues. CDR3 DNA: TGTGCCATCAGTGAGGGACTAGCGGGAGTATACGAGCAGTACTTC. This codes for CAISEGLAGVYEQYF.

This clonotype came up a few times. V and J are TRBV19 and TRBJ1-4; unclear D gene. From germline, CDR1 is LNHDA and CDR2 SQIVND (reference sequence). Trimming shortened V by 4 bases and J by 2 bases, and 14 bases separated the two germline ends. The CDR3 runs 16 residues. Here the CDR3 DNA reads TGTGCCAGTAGTAACCCGGGAAGAGTCACTAATGAAAAACTGTTTTTT. Protein sequence: CASSNPGRVTNEKLFF.

The CDR3 protein is CSACPYGNEQFF. The CDR3 DNA is TGCAGTGCTTGCCCCTACGGCAATGAGCAGTTCTTC. The chain carries TRBV20-1 and TRBJ2-1; D call uncertain. V lost 5 bases, J lost 6 bases, and 11 bases lay in between. The germline gives CDR1 DFQATT, CDR2 SNEGSKA (reference sequence). The CDR3 consists of 12 residues.

The rearrangement links TRBV7-9 to TRBJ1-1, with 8 positions matching TRBD1. The J segment lost 7 bases and the V segment lost 3 bases, leaving 1 base of the junction unmatched. The CDR3 extends over 12 amino acids. Germline assignment: CDR1 SEHNR and CDR2 FQNEAQ (reference sequence). The CDR3 region is CASSFRGLEAFF. The CDR3 DNA reads as TGTGCCAGCAGCTTCAGGGGGCTTGAAGCTTTCTTT.

As regards this clonotype: At one of its ends the junction is not consistent with the germline gene, which may arise from a read error. The chain couples TRBV18 to TRBJ2-7, with D possibly being TRBD2 (11 bases). The germline gives CDR1 KGHSH, CDR2 LQKENI. The CDR3 is 17 residues long. The CDR3 protein is CASPPLTSGTGDREQYF. CDR3 nucleotides: TGTGCCAGCCCACCACTGACTAGCGGGACAGGGGATCGCGAGCAGTACTTC.

This clonotype was picked up many times. The chain carries TRBV28 and TRBJ2-3; 8 bases agree with TRBD1. Germline trimming cut 5 bases from V and 3 bases from J; bases unmatched to any gene: 7. Germline V CDR1 and CDR2: MDHEN, SYDVKM. The CDR3 contains 15 residues. The DNA for the CDR3 is TGTGCCAGCAGTACAGGGGGGAGAGGGACAGATACGCAGTATTTT. Residues: CASSTGGRGTDTQYF.

This clonotype came up many times. J is TRBJ1-2 and V is TRBV18; maybe TRBD1 (5 bases). This CDR3 is 13 amino acids long. Germline CDR1 KGHSH, CDR2 LQKENI. Trimming cost V 8 bases and J 4 bases, with 14 bases left between them. The DNA for the CDR3 is TGTGCCAGCAGCCCGGGGGGGGGCTATGGCTACACCTTC. It encodes CASSPGGGYGYTF.

This chain joins TRBV5-1 and TRBJ2-5; no reliable D call. The V end was cut by 5 bases, the J end by 4 bases, with 15 bases between. Germline CDR1 is SGHRS and CDR2 is YFSETQ. This CDR3 spans 14 amino acids. For the CDR3, the DNA is TGCGCCAGCAGTCGCTATATAACTGGAGAGACCCAGTACTTC. Translated, it gives CASSRYITGETQYF.

This clonotype was counted between two and nine times. This sequence joins TRBV19 and TRBJ2-2; no firm D call. CDR1 and CDR2 (germline): LNHDA, SQIVND (reference sequence). V was pared by 1 base and J by 2 bases, with 11 bases between. The CDR3 spans 16 residues. CDR3 in amino acids: CASSIVRQRNTGELFF. The DNA of the CDR3 is TGTGCCAGTAGTATAGTCCGGCAGAGAAACACCGGGGAGCTGTTTTTT.

This clonotype was detected many times. This chain uses TRBV12-3 or TRBV12-4 with TRBJ2-7; weak D call: TRBD2 (5 bases). With 11 bases removed from V and 0 bases from J, the gap between germline ends came to 14 bases. This CDR3 region has 13 residues. CDR3 amino acids: CAVAKAVSYEQYF. The CDR3 nucleotides read TGTGCCGTAGCTAAAGCGGTCTCCTACGAGCAGTACTTC.

This clonotype came up many times. The rearrangement joins TRBV6-1 to TRBJ1-2; D call uncertain. Germline V gives CDR1 MNHNS, CDR2 SASEGT. The CDR3 runs 16 residues. V shed 2 bases and J shed 0 bases, with 13 bases lying between them. The CDR3 reads CASSELLADTNYGYTF. The CDR3 DNA reads as TGTGCCAGCAGTGAACTGTTGGCAGATACTAACTATGGCTACACCTTC.

This clonotype was picked up a small number of times. The rearrangement links TRBV4-1 to TRBJ1-2; D unclear. The CDR3 has 16 amino acids. The V gene's germline CDR1 is MGHRA and CDR2 YSYEKL. V lost 0 bases to trimming and J lost 0 bases, with 11 bases between them. The CDR3 loop reads CASSQDKAGANYGYTF. The CDR3 region has the DNA TGCGCCAGCAGCCAAGATAAGGCCGGGGCTAACTATGGCTACACCTTC.

Only a few counts were recorded for this clonotype. The chain joins TRBV3-1 to TRBJ2-7; D call uncertain. This CDR3 region has 12 residues. Germline values: CDR1 LGHDT, CDR2 YNNKEL (reference sequence). The V and J ends lost 0 bases and 5 bases respectively, with 5 bases between them. DNA of the CDR3: TGTGCCAGCAGCCAAGATTTCCACGAGCAGTACTTC. The encoded protein is CASSQDFHEQYF.

This clonotype was found many times. J is TRBJ2-3 and V is TRBV3-1, with 7 nucleotides matching TRBD2. The CDR3 consists of 15 residues. V trimming: 0 bases; J trimming: 4 bases; junction bases outside the gene matches: 4. In germline, CDR1 is LGHDT, CDR2 YNNKEL (reference sequence). The CDR3 coding sequence is TGTGCCAGCAGCCAAGATCGAGCGGGATCAGATACGCAGTATTTT. The encoded protein is CASSQDRAGSDTQYF.

The chain employs TRBV29-1 and TRBJ2-1; D remains unclear. V gave up 7 bases and J gave up 8 bases, with 12 bases separating them. Germline V CDR1 and CDR2: SQVTM, ANQGSEA. CDR3 size: 11 residues. The CDR3 nucleotides are TGCAGCGGCACAAGTAGAGATGAGCAGTTCTTC. This sequence encodes CSGTSRDEQFF.

This clonotype was counted many times. The chain recombines TRBV2 with TRBJ2-2; D is possibly TRBD1 (5 bases). Germline CDR1 is SNHLY and CDR2 is FYNNEI. CDR3 length: 14 residues. V shed 6 bases and J shed 1 base, with 9 bases lying between them. CDR3 sequence (DNA): TGTGCCAGCAGGAAGACAGAGAACACCGGGGAGCTGTTTTTT. It specifies CASRKTENTGELFF.

This clonotype showed up just a few times. The V call is TRBV15, the J call TRBJ1-5; D not certain. CDR1 is LNHNV and CDR2 is YYDKDF in the germline V gene (reference sequence). V lost 0 bases, J lost 13 bases, and 10 bases lay in between. The CDR3 spans 12 residues. The CDR3 is CATSREYSLQHF. As DNA, the CDR3 is TGTGCCACCAGCAGAGAATACAGTTTACAGCATTTT. Full variable domain (rest looked up from reference TRBV15 and TRBJ1-5): DAMVIQNPRYQVTQFGKPVTLSCSQTLNHNVMYWYQQKSSQAPKLLFHYYDKDFNNEADTPDNFQSRRPNTSFCFLDIRSPGLGDTAMYLCATSREYSLQHFGDGTRLSIL.

This clonotype was detected ten times or more. The J gene is TRBJ2-1, the V gene TRBV7-6, with 15 bases fitting TRBD2. This CDR3 is 16 amino acids long. CDR1 and CDR2 (germline): SGHVS, FNYEAQ. V was clipped by 5 bases and J by 3 bases; unmatched bases: 2. The CDR3 DNA reads TGTGCCAGCAGCGGACTAGCGGGGGGGAACTACAATGAGCAGTTCTTC. Translating it yields CASSGLAGGNYNEQFF.

There are many counts of this clonotype. The chain is built from TRBV11-2 and TRBJ2-7, with TRBD2 matching over 9 bases. This CDR3 contains 15 residues. Germline V lookup: CDR1 SGHAT, CDR2 FQNNGV. The V and J ends lost 3 bases and 2 bases, in that order; junction bases with no gene match: 5. The CDR3 spells CASSFGSGGTYEQYF. The CDR3 DNA sequence: TGTGCCAGCAGCTTTGGTAGCGGGGGCACCTACGAGCAGTACTTC.

Concerning this clonotype: This may be a read error, as it is one base from a much larger clone. The V and J genes are TRBV11-3 and TRBJ1-1; no clear D gene. CDR3 size: 13 residues. Germline V lookup: CDR1 SGHNT, CDR2 YENEEA. The CDR3 bases are TGTGCCAGCAGCTTCACAGCGGTCGCTGAAGTTTTCTTT. This sequence encodes CASSFTAVAEVFF.

The chain uses TRBV7-9 and TRBJ2-3, with 10 bases that match TRBD2. Germline trimming cut 2 bases from V and 0 bases from J; bases unmatched to any gene: 2. Germline CDR1 SEHNR, CDR2 FQNEAQ (reference sequence). This CDR3 is 16 amino acids long. CDR3 bases: TGTGCCAGCAGCTTATCGACTAGCGGGAGCACAGATACGCAGTATTTT. The encoded protein is CASSLSTSGSTDTQYF. The variable domain in full, completed from reference TRBV7-9 and TRBJ2-3, reads DTGVSQNPRHKITKRGQNVTFRCDPISEHNRLYWYRQTLGQGPEFLTYFQNEAQLEKSRLLSDRFSAERPKGSFSTLEIQRTEQGDSAMYLCASSLSTSGSTDTQYFGPGTRLTVL.

This clonotype has ten or more counts. This sequence joins TRBV19 and TRBJ2-7; D unclear. The CDR3 has 14 residues. From germline, CDR1 is LNHDA and CDR2 SQIVND (reference sequence). Trimming took 4 bases from V and 0 from J, leaving 10 bases between them. CDR3 amino acids: CASSTSGLSYEQYF. The CDR3, as DNA: TGTGCCAGTAGTACCTCTGGCCTCTCCTACGAGCAGTACTTC.

The rearrangement joins TRBV7-9 to TRBJ2-1, with 9 positions matching TRBD2. Unmatched junction bases numbered 29, after V lost 5 bases and J lost 15 bases. Per germline, CDR1 SEHNR and CDR2 FQNEAQ (reference sequence). This CDR3 has 19 residues. The CDR3 region has the DNA TGTGCCAGCAGCCCCTTCCCCTTTTGGCTAGCGGGGATGAGTAATCCGGGGTTCTTC. Protein sequence: CASSPFPFWLAGMSNPGFF.

The chain is built from TRBV7-3 and TRBJ2-1; D call uncertain. CDR3 length: 13 amino acids. Per the germline V gene, CDR1 is SGHTA and CDR2 is FQGTGA. V shed 5 bases and J shed 5 bases, with 10 bases lying between them. Here the CDR3 DNA reads TGTGCCAGCAGCCTCTACCTCAACAATGAGCAGTTCTTC. This codes for CASSLYLNNEQFF.